Detailed here is one T cell receptor (beta chain). What antigen it recognizes has not been identified. The CDR3 end is not reached by the read, which stops 3 residues before it; the germline J gene fills it in. Every participant had a single incident cervical HPV16 infection, and prevalent HPV16 infections were excluded. Cervical HPV DNA was detected by MY09/MY11 PCR, and genotyping was performed by dot-blot hybridization. About 15 mL of heparinized blood were centrifuged, and the buffy coat was aliquoted, frozen at -30°C, then stored at -80°C. QIAGEN kits were used to extract genomic DNA from buffy coat specimens. The data stem from a study of T cells in women clearing cervical HPV infection (dated by TCRdb to 2017 to 2018). For the wider study: The cases were under 30 women with histologically confirmed HPV16-related CIN3 or worse, and 2 of these cases were invasive cancers. Controls were 20 to 30 women whose single incident HPV16 infection cleared within 12 months without precancer or cancer developing. Blood from cases was drawn at the visit where the lesion was first identified, while blood from controls was drawn once the infection was no longer detected. Among cases, blood sampling came a median of roughly 140 days after lesion detection, with an interquartile range of about 85 to 220 days. HLA typing was available for only a few women, so HLA type could not be excluded as a confounder. The exploratory proof-of-principle case-control study was nested within the Guanacaste HPV Natural History Study in Costa Rica and compared TCR repertoires across cervical HPV16 outcomes. Cases and controls were matched on year of sample collection and on age within five years. A median age of nearly 35 years was observed in cases versus more than 37 in controls, and no significant differences in baseline characteristics were found. The parent cohort enrolled 10,000 or so women aged 18 or older in Guanacaste, Costa Rica, during about 1993 to 1995 and followed them for around 7 years. Five blinded duplicates per group were added as quality controls, so that around 60 samples were obtained: roughly 50 participants and approximately 10 replicates. General study outcomes and caveats: T-cell numbers per sample were unknown, so richness differences could reflect varying T-cell content rather than repertoire biology. Cases had lower TRBV6-7 relative abundance than controls (approximately 0.11% versus 0.16%; Bonferroni P = 0.0008). Random forest classifiers combining richness and V gene abundances distinguished cases from controls with an estimated AUC of approximately 0.8. The cross-sectional design could not show whether associations preceded infection or resulted from it; effector/memory subsets and HPV-specific T cells were not isolated. CIN3+ cases had significantly higher TCR repertoire richness than controls across sequencing depths, but evenness did not differ between the groups.

Reading from cysteine to phenylalanine, the CDR3 counts 16 amino acids. The CDR3 was read in part: 39 bases, with the frame set at base 1. V sheds 2 bases and J sheds 2 bases, leaving 14 bases between their ends. CDR1 and CDR2 were assigned from the germline V gene as SGHRS and YFSETQ. The immunoSEQ assay used multiplex PCR to amplify TCR beta CDR3 regions from an average of around 1.2 ug of genomic DNA per sample. The assay corrected primer bias using a complete synthetic TCR repertoire to establish an amplification baseline. The amplicons were sequenced on the Illumina platform. Regarding the original processing steps: Sequences were error-corrected by clustering with frequency ratios and a modified nearest-neighbor algorithm and were then analyzed in the immunoSEQ Analyzer with IMGT gene definitions. TCR richness and evenness were averaged over 20 rarefaction repeats at each rarefaction depth, excluding samples with fewer sequences than the depth. Wilcoxon rank sum tests with FDR correction were used to compare V, D and J gene relative abundances between the groups. An intraclass correlation of around 96% for TCR richness and an average of around 76% across 65 or so gene segments were obtained from the blinded duplicates. TCRdb took over this immuneACCESS table, retaining in-frame rearrangements with V and J assigned. Such tables are incomplete; in checked studies, under half of the missing clones stem from an unresolved V gene, and the remainder is unexplained. The V and J calls and clone size come from that table; D and trimming were worked out from the DNA. The table for this sample shows some 20,000 clones. About 5% of the sample lies in the top ten.

The V and J segments used are TRBV5-1 and TRBJ2-1; a weak D assignment points to TRBD2 (7 bases agree). The receptor's source is a woman aged 18 to 75 with a cervical HPV16 infection that either progressed to CIN3+ or cleared (not recorded which). Input material: blood buffy coat. The CDR3 amino acid sequence is: CASSFSGGAPYNEQFF. The part of the CDR3 DNA that was read is TGCGCCAGCAGCTTTAGTGGGGGGGCACCCTACAATGAG.